This entry lists 15 T cell receptor beta chains sequenced from one sample in a study of blood T cell repertoires in COVID-19. Generated by immunoSEQ multiplex PCR, the TCRdb table keeps only in-frame clones and is missing some. The sample has 130,000 to 150,000 clones; 82% are singletons. Material for sequencing was peripheral blood. The receptors derive from a human donor with acute or convalescent COVID-19. The donor label of this sample is uncertain.

As to this clone: An end of the junction differs from the germline gene, which may be a read error. This rearrangement joins TRBV3-1 (or the pseudogene TRBV3-2) to TRBJ1-3; D not certain. This CDR3 has 14 amino acids. Germline CDR1 is LGHDT and CDR2 is YNNKEL (reference sequence). CDR3 nucleotide sequence: TGTGCCAGCAGCCCCCTGGGCCCTGGGAACACCATATATTTT. Protein product: CASSPLGPGNTIYF.

The V gene is TRBV5-1, the J gene TRBJ2-2; maybe TRBD2 (5 bases). V dropped 4 bases and J dropped 0 bases, with 10 bases sitting between them. Germline-derived CDR1 and CDR2 are SGHRS and YFSETQ. This CDR3 is built from 15 residues. In nucleotides, the CDR3 is TGCGCCAGCAGCCCGGACGGGGCGAACACCGGGGAGCTGTTTTTT. Translating it yields CASSPDGANTGELFF.

The rearrangement links TRBV7-2 to TRBJ2-2; 7 bases are a match to TRBD2. V lost 4 bases, J lost 5 bases, and 7 bases stayed unmatched. The CDR3 is 15 amino acids. In germline, CDR1 is SGHTA, CDR2 FQGNSA. The CDR3 coding sequence is TGTGCCAGCAGCTCAATGGCGGGGGAAACCGGGGAGCTGTTTTTT. Its translation: CASSSMAGETGELFF.

The chain has TRBV9 and TRBJ1-4; a weak D match, TRBD1 (6 bases). The CDR3 is 14 amino acids. Looked up from germline, CDR1 is SGDLS and CDR2 is YYNGEE. V was cut by 5 bases and J by 7 bases, with 15 bases left in between. The CDR3, as DNA: TGTGCCAGCAGTAGCTCACAGGGTGGTGAAAAACTGTTTTTT. Protein product: CASSSSQGGEKLFF.

The J gene is TRBJ2-1, the V gene TRBV5-1, with D perhaps matching TRBD1 (6 bases). CDR1 SGHRS and CDR2 YFSETQ come from the germline V gene. The CDR3 runs 15 residues. The V and J ends lost 3 bases and 4 bases respectively, with 14 bases between them. The CDR3 sequence: CASSWPKGEYNEQFF. The CDR3 region has the DNA TGCGCCAGCAGCTGGCCTAAGGGGGAGTACAATGAGCAGTTCTTC.

The rearrangement uses TRBV10-3 and TRBJ1-1; the D is unclear. The V gene lost 0 bases and the J gene lost 1 base, with 9 bases spanning the gap. Germline CDR1 is ENHRY and CDR2 is SYGVKD. This CDR3 region has 15 residues. DNA for the CDR3: TGTGCCATCAGTGAGTCGACTCTTAGGAACACTGAAGCTTTCTTT. Residues: CAISESTLRNTEAFF.

The genes are TRBV7-8 and TRBJ2-7; TRBD1 matches at 8 bases. This CDR3 is 14 amino acids long. With 1 base clipped from V and 6 bases from J, the junction kept 5 bases outside the gene matches. CDR1 and CDR2 from the germline V gene are SGHVS and FQNEAQ. In DNA, the CDR3 is TGTGCCAGCAGCTTAGGATCGACAGGGGTCGAGCAGTACTTC. Translation: CASSLGSTGVEQYF.

The chain is built from TRBV5-1 and TRBJ2-5; maybe TRBD2 (6 bases). Per germline, CDR1 SGHRS and CDR2 YFSETQ. Trimming left V 0 bases short and J 2 bases short, with 11 bases between. The CDR3 length is 15 residues. Here the CDR3 reads CASSLVAGRQETQYF. In DNA, the CDR3 is TGCGCCAGCAGCTTGGTTGCGGGGAGGCAAGAGACCCAGTACTTC.

The CDR3 DNA reads as TGTGCCATCGACCAACAGGGGGCTGGCAATCAGCCCCAGCATTTT. Amino acid sequence: CAIDQQGAGNQPQHF. V is TRBV15 and J is TRBJ1-5, with 9 bases that match TRBD1. CDR1 and CDR2 (germline): LNHNV, YYDKDF (reference sequence). V was clipped by 10 bases and J by 2 bases; unmatched bases: 9. This CDR3 is built from 15 residues.

This chain connects TRBV5-1 to TRBJ2-1; 7 bases line up with TRBD1. The CDR3 has 16 residues. With 0 bases clipped from V and 8 bases from J, the junction kept 11 bases outside the gene matches. Per germline, CDR1 SGHRS and CDR2 YFSETQ. CDR3 loop: CASSLGRDRRLDEQFF. CDR3 nucleotide sequence: TGCGCCAGCAGCTTGGGTCGGGACAGAAGATTGGATGAGCAGTTCTTC.

This chain connects TRBV21-1 to TRBJ1-2; TRBD1, the D gene given by the table, was not confirmed from the DNA. TRBV21-1 is an annotated pseudogene. The CDR3 loop spans 15 amino acids. CDR3 in amino acids: CASSKGTGRNYGYTF. CDR3 coding DNA: TGTGCCAGCAGCAAAGGCACAGGGCGAAACTATGGCTACACCTTC.

This chain uses TRBV20-1 with TRBJ2-1; TRBD2 might be the D (6 bases). Germline V CDR1 and CDR2: DFQATT, SNEGSKA (reference sequence). The CDR3 runs to 13 residues. The ends were cut back, 3 bases at V and 9 bases at J, with 15 bases in the middle. CDR3 bases: TGCAGTGCTAGTTTGGGTGGCGGGACTGAGCAGTTCTTC. This gives the protein CSASLGGGTEQFF.

With respect to this clone: Other DNA sequences in this specimen translate into the identical CDR3. The chain employs TRBV29-1 and TRBJ2-1, with TRBD2 identical over 14 bases. Trimming removed 7 bases from V and 4 bases from J; junction bases left unmatched: 0. This CDR3 has 13 amino acids. Germline assignment: CDR1 SQVTM and CDR2 ANQGSEA. The CDR3 is CSGLAGGYNEQFF. Written as DNA, the CDR3 is TGCAGCGGACTAGCGGGGGGGTACAATGAGCAGTTCTTC.

For this clone: This specimen includes other DNA sequences encoding the same CDR3. This chain joins TRBV7-2 and TRBJ1-5; D gene ambiguous. Per germline, CDR1 SGHTA and CDR2 FQGNSA. The CDR3 is 13 residues long. V dropped 4 bases and J dropped 7 bases, with 11 bases sitting between them. CDR3 residues: CASSYRERQPQHF. In nucleotides, the CDR3 is TGTGCCAGCAGCTATCGGGAGAGGCAGCCCCAGCATTTT.

This rearrangement joins TRBV6-2 or TRBV6-3 to TRBJ2-2, with D possibly being TRBD2 (5 bases). CDR3 length: 15 residues. Trimming left V 4 bases short and J 4 bases short, with 13 bases between. Germline V gene lookup returns CDR1 MNHEY and CDR2 SVGEGT. The CDR3 DNA sequence: TGTGCCAGCAGTTTCGCCGGGATAATCACCGGGGAGCTGTTTTTT. The encoded protein is CASSFAGIITGELFF.